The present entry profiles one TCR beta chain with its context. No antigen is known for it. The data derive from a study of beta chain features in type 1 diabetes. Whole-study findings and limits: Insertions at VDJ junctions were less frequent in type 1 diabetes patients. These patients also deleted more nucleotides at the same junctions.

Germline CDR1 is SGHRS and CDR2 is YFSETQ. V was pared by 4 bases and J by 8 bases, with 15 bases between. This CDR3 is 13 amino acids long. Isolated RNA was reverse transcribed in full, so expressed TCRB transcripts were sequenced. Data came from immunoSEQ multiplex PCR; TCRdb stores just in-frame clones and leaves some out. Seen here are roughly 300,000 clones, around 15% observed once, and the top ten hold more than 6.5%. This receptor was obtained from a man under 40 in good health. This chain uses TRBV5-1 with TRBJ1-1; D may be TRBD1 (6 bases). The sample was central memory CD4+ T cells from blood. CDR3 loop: CASSRNQDREAFF. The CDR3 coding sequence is TGCGCCAGCAGCCGCAACCAAGACAGGGAAGCTTTCTTT.